This entry describes one T cell receptor beta chain. Its binding antigen is unknown. Qualities for individual bases were not recorded, and no much larger clone is one base off. Preparation of the library involved the immunoSEQ multiplex PCR assay. This is the immuneACCESS table as TCRdb keeps it, with only in-frame sequences that have V and J called. A part of the clones is gone; compared with another copy, unresolved V genes explain less than half, and the rest is unexplained. This sample comprises hundreds of thousands of clones, approximately 87% of them detected only once. Roughly 0.0097% of the sample goes to the ten largest clones. This sample is part of a study of shared T cell receptors in the human thymus (TCRdb year 2021). Describing the broader study: The study investigated the way shared, self-reactive T-cell receptor alpha chains are produced in the human thymus.

The sample was also linked to a second study, of human thymus T cells. Taken from the second paper: The donors were immunologically healthy infants in Finland who had open corrective cardiac surgery for congenital heart defects. Thymus tissue was obtained as surgical resects removed during corrective cardiac surgery. Both the thymic and the peripheral blood repertoires appeared to show biased V and J gene segment usage. According to the related research, thymic TCR repertoires were highly overlapping among unrelated individuals. TCR alpha and beta repertoires from roughly eight infant thymus samples and four related peripheral blood samples were characterized in the study. The infant donors were roughly 7 to 244 days old, and the cohort included roughly six males and two females. Thymocytes were freed from the tissue by mechanical means and kept at -70 degrees C as pellets of roughly 9.5-31 million cells. Genomic DNA was extracted from frozen cell pellets with a QIAsymphony instrument. The immunoSEQ multiplex PCR assay was used to amplify the TCRB and TCRAD loci from a standardized quantity of quality-controlled genomic DNA. The V(D)J region was spanned by amplicons of a length sufficient to cover the CDR3 and to identify V and J genes. Through the commercial immunoSEQ service, the amplicons were sequenced on an Illumina platform. Primer bias and sequencing errors were corrected as previously described, and TCRAD and TCRB were defined on the basis of the IMGT database. immunoSEQ Analyzer 3.0 and VDJTools were used for repertoire analysis, which covered basic statistics, V/J segment usage, diversity estimates, rarefaction and pairwise overlap. To estimate diversity, the Chao1, ChaoE, Efron-Thisted, Shannon and inverse Simpson indices were applied, and diversity was also estimated on datasets down-sampled to the smallest sample. Repertoire overlap was determined by strict matching of CDR3 nucleotide sequence, V gene and J gene, and Jaccard-based multidimensional scaling clustering was applied. Thymus samples yielded on average approximately 840,000 unique TCRB clonotypes, compared with some 83,000 from blood samples.

The specimen sequenced was thymocytes. This receptor was taken from a boy in the first two years of life with a congenital heart defect. Donor details come from another sample of the same person, matched by shared clones.

The CDR3 in this case is CASSQDEASGIYEQYF. The nucleotide sequence is given as TGCGCCAGCAGCCAAGATGAAGCTAGCGGGATCTACGAGCAGTACTTC. The chain was built from TRBV4-1 and TRBJ2-7; 9 junctional bases match TRBD2. In the germline V gene, CDR1 corresponds to MGHRA and CDR2 to YSYEKL. The CDR3 numbers 16 residues from cysteine through phenylalanine. The retained sequence is limited to the CDR3, 48 bases, with the frame set at the first base. Trimming leaves V shorter by 0 bases and J shorter by 3 bases, with the junction holding 6 bases beyond the gene matches.